This T cell receptor beta chain was recorded in a study of radiotherapy plus CTLA-4 blockade in lung cancer. Across the whole study: The study recorded objective responses in roughly 20% of patients and disease control in 25% to 35%. Findings and limits, study-wide: Blood TCR clones of tumor origin expanded after radiotherapy plus ipilimumab.

To note about this clone: Its antigen is currently unknown.

CDR1 is LNHNV, CDR2 YYDKDF, per germline (reference sequence). This CDR3 region has 17 residues. V shed 0 bases and J 4 bases; nucleotides not matched to a gene: 9. Generated by immunoSEQ multiplex PCR, the TCRdb table keeps only in-frame clones and is missing some. This repertoire shows 100,000 to 150,000 clones, roughly 80% found once; its top ten account for about 5.2%. J is TRBJ1-5 and V is TRBV15, with 7 bases lining up with TRBD1. Sequenced material: peripheral blood, taken from a patient treated with radiotherapy plus ipilimumab. The sequence was collected from a human donor with non-small cell lung cancer who had a partial response to radiotherapy plus ipilimumab. DNA for the CDR3: TGTGCCACCAGCAGAGATCCCTGGGACAGCTTAAATCAGCCCCAGCATTTT. It translates to CATSRDPWDSLNQPQHF.